Listed below are T cell receptor beta chains from one sample, sequenced in a study of blood T cell repertoires in COVID-19. This table comes from immunoSEQ multiplex PCR, and its TCRdb copy is limited to in-frame clones, with some not included. The table shows 200,000 to 300,000 clones, with roughly 89% occurring only once. Sample: PBMCs or T cells enriched from blood (not recorded which). These receptors were obtained from a woman in her 30s who had recovered from COVID-19. Both conserved end residues are part of each CDR3. A D gene is named only where the DNA matches it firmly. Size values are once, few and many counts, or a class for expanded clones, and some rows have none.

v_gene,abundance,j_gene,d_gene,CDR3nt,CDR3aa
TRBV3-1/TRBV3-2,-,TRBJ2-7,TRBD2,TGTGCCAGCAGCGCATACTCCGGGACTAGCTCCTACGAGCAGTACTTC,CASSAYSGTSSYEQYF
TRBV4-3,-,TRBJ2-1,TRBD2,TGCGCCAGCAGCCCCCGGACTAGCGAGATCTACAATGAGCAGTTCTTC,CASSPRTSEIYNEQFF
TRBV19,-,TRBJ1-1,-,TGTGCCAGTAGTATACAAGCCAACACTGAAGCTTTCTTT,CASSIQANTEAFF
TRBV5-1,-,TRBJ2-7,-,TGCGCCAGCAGCCCAAGGACGGGGAGCTCCTACGAGCAGTACTTC,CASSPRTGSSYEQYF
TRBV4-1,once,TRBJ1-1,-,TGCGCCAGCAGTGGTTGGAGGGGCAAAGGTACTGAAGCTTTCTTT,CASSGWRGKGTEAFF
TRBV28,-,TRBJ1-2,-,TGTGCCAGCAGTTCATGGGGCAGGGACTATGGCTACACCTTC,CASSSWGRDYGYTF
TRBV18,-,TRBJ2-1,-,TGTGCCAGCTCCCTACCTGCGACAACGCCCTACAATGAGCAGTTCTTC,CASSLPATTPYNEQFF
TRBV21-1,-,TRBJ2-1,-,TGTGCCAGCAGCGTACGACTAGCGGGAGACGGCTACAATGAGCAGTTCTTC,CASSVRLAGDGYNEQFF
TRBV6-5,-,TRBJ2-7,TRBD1,TGTGCCAGCAGTTACTCTTCCGGGACAGGGAGGTCCGAGCAGTACTTC,CASSYSSGTGRSEQYF
TRBV14,-,TRBJ1-2,-,TGTGCCAGCAGCCAAGGGCGGGCTTACGGCTACACCTTC,CASSQGRAYGYTF
TRBV6-5,-,TRBJ1-2,TRBD1,TGTGCCAGCAGGGGTACAGGGGAAGGAGGCTACACCTTC,CASRGTGEGGYTF
TRBV9,-,TRBJ2-1,TRBD2,TGTGCCACCTCGGGGACTAGCGGGAGCAATGAGCAGTTCTTC,CATSGTSGSNEQFF
TRBV7-9,-,TRBJ1-1,-,TGTGCCAGCAGCTTTCAACGGGACACTGAAGCTTTCTTT,CASSFQRDTEAFF
TRBV4-2,-,TRBJ1-1,-,TGTGCCAGCAGCGCCCAGGCGGGGATGAACACTGAAGCTTTCTTT,CASSAQAGMNTEAFF
TRBV18,-,TRBJ1-2,-,TGTGCCAGCTCACCACCCTTTAAAGAGGGACTTAAGCTGAGTGGTGGCTACACCTTC,CASSPPFKEGLKLSGGYTF
TRBV28,once,TRBJ2-6,-,TGTGCCAGCAGTTACGGGGACTCTGGGGCCAACGTCCTGACTTTC,CASSYGDSGANVLTF
TRBV28,-,TRBJ2-7,TRBD2,TGTGCCAGCAGTTCAGCGGGGAGCTCCTACGAGCAGTACTTC,CASSSAGSSYEQYF
TRBV4-3,-,TRBJ2-7,-,TGCGCCAGCAGCCAAGAGCGGGCTTCCTACGAGCAGTACTTC,CASSQERASYEQYF
TRBV19,-,TRBJ2-2,-,TGTGCCAGTAGTATTCGCCCTCGAGGAAGGGAGCGGGAGCTGTTTTTT,CASSIRPRGRERELFF
TRBV7-7,-,TRBJ2-3,TRBD2,TGTGCTAGCAGCCGCCTGACTAGCGGAACAGATACGCAGTATTTT,CASSRLTSGTDTQYF
TRBV10-3,-,TRBJ1-1,-,TGTGCCATCAGTGAACGCGACAGCACTGAAGCTTTCTTT,CAISERDSTEAFF
TRBV29-1,-,TRBJ2-1,-,TGCAGCGTTAAAGAGGGGGGAGGCTACAATGAGCAGTTCTTC,CSVKEGGGYNEQFF
TRBV28,-,TRBJ1-2,-,TGTGCCAGCATCAACCCGGGGGGGAGTAACTATGGCTACACCTTC,CASINPGGSNYGYTF
TRBV27,-,TRBJ2-1,-,TGTGCCAGCAGTTTACCCGGGAGAGGGAATGAGCAGTTCTTC,CASSLPGRGNEQFF
TRBV28,-,TRBJ1-1,-,TGTGCCAGCAGAGTAGGGACAAATATGAACACTGAAGCTTTCTTT,CASRVGTNMNTEAFF
TRBV5-5,-,TRBJ1-2,TRBD1,TGTGCCAGCAGCTCCTCCGGGACAGGGGCGGGAGGCTACACCTTC,CASSSSGTGAGGYTF
TRBV27,-,TRBJ2-6,-,TGTGCCAGCAGCCGGTATTCCTCTGGGGCCAACGTCCTGACTTTC,CASSRYSSGANVLTF
TRBV5-1,once,TRBJ1-1,-,TGCGCCAGCAGCCAGCAGGTGGAAGGGAGCACTGAAGCTTTCTTT,CASSQQVEGSTEAFF
TRBV19,-,TRBJ2-7,-,TGTGCCATCCCTGAGTCAGGCATCCCCTACGAGCAGTACTTC,CAIPESGIPYEQYF
TRBV2,many,TRBJ1-1,-,TGTGCCAGCAGTGGAGTATTGAACACTGAAGCTTTCTTT,CASSGVLNTEAFF
TRBV6-2/TRBV6-3,-,TRBJ1-1,-,TGTGCCAGCAGTTACTACTCTGTTTCTGAAGCTTTCTTT,CASSYYSVSEAFF
TRBV4-1,once,TRBJ2-4,-,TGCGCCAGCAGTCCAAGACCTTCTAGCGCCCCCGGGGAAAACATTCAGTACTTC,CASSPRPSSAPGENIQYF
TRBV18,-,TRBJ1-3,TRBD1,TGTGCCAGCTCACCTTCTAGGACAGGGGCGGTTCCTGGAAACACCATATATTTT,CASSPSRTGAVPGNTIYF
TRBV2,-,TRBJ2-2,TRBD1,TGTGCCAGCAGCCCAGAGGACAGGTATACCGGGGAGCTGTTTTTT,CASSPEDRYTGELFF
TRBV28,-,TRBJ1-5,-,TGTGCCAGCAATTCTAGGAAGGGCAGGGCCCAGCATTTT,CASNSRKGRAQHF
TRBV7-3,-,TRBJ2-2,-,TGTGCCAGCAGCTTTGGAGAAACCGGGGAGCTGTTTTTT,CASSFGETGELFF
TRBV7-9,-,TRBJ2-5,TRBD1,TGTGCCAGCAGCTTAGGGACAGGTAGAGAGACCCAGTACTTC,CASSLGTGRETQYF
TRBV10-3,-,TRBJ1-1,-,TGTGCCATCAGTGAGTCCAGGGAATTGAACACTGAAGCTTTCTTT,CAISESRELNTEAFF
TRBV7-2,-,TRBJ1-1,-,TGTGCCAGCAGGGCCCAGCGGGTTTTGTCCGAAGCTTTCTTT,CASRAQRVLSEAFF
TRBV10-3,-,TRBJ2-1,-,TGTGCCATCACCCCCGGCCTAGGAGCTGAGCAGTTCTTC,CAITPGLGAEQFF
TRBV12-3/TRBV12-4,-,TRBJ2-2,TRBD1,TGCGCCAGCAGGAGGGACAGGGGAGGGGAGCTGTTTTTT,CASRRDRGGELFF
TRBV19,-,TRBJ2-6,-,TGTGCCAGTAAGGATCTAGGCGGCTCTGGGGCCAACGTCCTGACTTTC,CASKDLGGSGANVLTF
TRBV9,-,TRBJ2-2,-,TGTGCCAGCAGCGGGACAGCAGGCACCGGGGAGCTGTTTTTT,CASSGTAGTGELFF
TRBV28,-,TRBJ1-2,-,TGTGCCATCCCGCGGTCGGCAGCTGATGGCTACACCTTC,CAIPRSAADGYTF
TRBV19,-,TRBJ1-4,-,TGTGCCAGTAGTATCCGAACAGGGAATGAAAAACTGTTTTTT,CASSIRTGNEKLFF
TRBV7-9,-,TRBJ1-4,-,TGTGCCAGCAGCTTAGTCGGGGGGAACAATGAAAAACTGTTTTTT,CASSLVGGNNEKLFF
TRBV28,few,TRBJ1-5,-,TGTGCCAGCAGAGTAGGGGCCGGATCGAATCAGCCCCAGCATTTT,CASRVGAGSNQPQHF
TRBV9,-,TRBJ2-2,-,TGTGCCAGCAGCGTCCGACAGGCCCAAGGAACCGGGGAGCTGTTTTTT,CASSVRQAQGTGELFF
TRBV6-5,once,TRBJ1-1,-,TGTGCCAGCAGTCGCGACAGGACCTCGAACACTGAAGCTTTCTTT,CASSRDRTSNTEAFF
TRBV28,once,TRBJ1-5,-,TGTGCCAGCAGTTTCGCCATGACTGTAGATAGCAATCAGCCCCAGCATTTT,CASSFAMTVDSNQPQHF
TRBV20-1,few,TRBJ1-5,TRBD1,TGCAGTGCTATTGACAGGGGGTGGATTCAGCCCCAGCATTTT,CSAIDRGWIQPQHF
TRBV4-3,-,TRBJ2-2,TRBD1,TGCGCCAGCAGCCACGATGCCGGGACAGTCGAGAACACCGGGGAGCTGTTTTTT,CASSHDAGTVENTGELFF
TRBV18,-,TRBJ2-3,-,TGTGCCAGCTCACAAAACAGTGCGAACACAGATACGCAGTATTTT,CASSQNSANTDTQYF
TRBV30,once,TRBJ1-1,-,TGTGCCTGGAGCGAGGGGAACACTGAAGCTTTCTTT,CAWSEGNTEAFF
TRBV5-1,-,TRBJ1-5,TRBD1,TGCGCCAGCAGCTTGGAGGGGGCTACCAATCAGCCCCAGCATTTT,CASSLEGATNQPQHF